These T cell receptor beta chains were read from a single sample in a study of identical twins. A single record per CDR3 protein comes from TCRdb applying MiXCR to the 5' RACE reads. The sample consists of about 280,000 distinct CDR3 sequences, about 8.3% of them appearing once. These data were likewise used in another study, on yellow fever vaccine responses in identical twins.

Sequencing input: memory (CD45RO+) T cells sorted from blood. The receptors come from a woman between 18 and 29 years old in good health. Each CDR3 is given with its conserved first and last residue. Each record gives: J gene, clone size, V gene, D gene, CDR3 protein, CDR3 DNA. The D gene is left open where the match is weak. Some rows mark clone size as missing; the rest say once, few, many or name a class of expanded clone.

TRBJ2-4	many	TRBV3-1	NA	CASSQDFLDGIQYF	TGTGCCAGCAGCCAGGACTTCCTCGACGGGATTCAGTACTTC
TRBJ1-2	few	TRBV29-1	NA	CSVAGQGLEGYTF	TGCAGCGTTGCGGGCCAGGGATTGGAGGGCTACACCTTC
TRBJ2-7	few	TRBV20-1	NA	CSARDWAYEQYF	TGCAGTGCTAGGGACTGGGCGTACGAGCAGTACTTC
TRBJ2-1	few	TRBV27	NA	CASSLFGLGGNEQFF	TGTGCCAGCAGTTTATTCGGTTTGGGGGGCAATGAGCAGTTCTTC
TRBJ2-6	many	TRBV10-2	TRBD1	CASSSGGSGANVLTF	TGCGCCAGCAGCTCAGGGGGTTCTGGGGCCAACGTCCTGACTTTC
TRBJ2-5	NA	TRBV7-9	TRBD2	CASSYHSGGETQYF	TGTGCCAGCAGCTACCATAGCGGGGGAGAGACCCAGTACTTC
TRBJ2-1	many	TRBV11-2	TRBD2	CASSSGRARFF	TGTGCCAGCAGCTCCGGGAGGGCCCGGTTCTTC
TRBJ1-5	many	TRBV4-1	TRBD1	CASSQETGMGYQPQHF	TGCGCCAGCAGCCAAGAGACAGGGATGGGGTATCAGCCCCAGCATTTT
TRBJ2-3	many	TRBV12-3/TRBV12-4	NA	CASSVKSPDTQYF	TGTGCCAGCAGCGTTAAGTCTCCAGATACGCAGTATTTT
TRBJ1-5	NA	TRBV7-2	NA	CASRRNQGNQPQHF	TGTGCCAGCAGACGAAACCAGGGCAATCAGCCCCAGCATTTT
TRBJ2-1	NA	TRBV6-5	TRBD2	CASSYSTSEGGNEQFF	TGTGCCAGCAGTTACTCGACTAGCGAGGGGGGGAATGAGCAGTTCTTC
TRBJ2-1	few	TRBV20-1	NA	CSAPLRGEQFF	TGCAGTGCCCCCCTCCGCGGGGAGCAGTTCTTC
TRBJ2-1	NA	TRBV4-2	TRBD1	CASSLSQDRGLYEQFF	TGTGCCAGCAGCCTTAGCCAAGACAGGGGGCTATATGAGCAGTTCTTC
TRBJ1-5	many	TRBV12-3/TRBV12-4	NA	CASSLGVKPQHF	TGTGCCAGCAGTTTAGGGGTAAAGCCCCAGCATTTT
TRBJ2-1	many	TRBV2	TRBD1	CASRGQGDYNEQFF	TGTGCCAGCAGGGGACAGGGAGACTACAATGAGCAGTTCTTC
TRBJ2-7	NA	TRBV19	NA	CASSISVSSYEQYF	TGTGCCAGTAGTATAAGCGTATCCTCCTACGAGCAGTACTTC
TRBJ1-1	many	TRBV20-1	NA	CSAREGGVTEAFF	TGCAGTGCTAGAGAAGGGGGTGTCACTGAAGCTTTCTTT
TRBJ2-5	few	TRBV5-1	TRBD1	CASSLAPGQGEYQETQYF	TGCGCCAGCAGCTTGGCCCCGGGACAGGGGGAGTACCAAGAGACCCAGTACTTC
TRBJ2-5	many	TRBV11-2	TRBD2	CASSLEGNSGPQETQYF	TGTGCCAGCAGCTTAGAGGGGAATAGCGGGCCCCAAGAGACCCAGTACTTC
TRBJ1-3	many	TRBV28	TRBD1	CASSIRQGLAGNTIYF	TGTGCCAGCAGTATCCGACAGGGTCTCGCTGGAAACACCATATATTTT
TRBJ2-7	few	TRBV29-1	TRBD2	CSVEGLGVPYEQYF	TGCAGCGTGGAGGGACTAGGGGTACCTTACGAGCAGTACTTC
TRBJ1-1	many	TRBV12-3/TRBV12-4	NA	CASSWWGTEAFF	TGTGCCAGCAGTTGGTGGGGGACTGAAGCTTTCTTT
TRBJ1-6	many	TRBV5-1	TRBD1	CASSEYRGGGSPLHF	TGCGCCAGCAGCGAATACAGGGGAGGGGGATCACCCCTCCACTTT
TRBJ2-1	many	TRBV28	NA	CASSLLRSAGNNEQFF	TGTGCCAGCAGTTTATTGAGGTCTGCGGGGAACAATGAGCAGTTCTTC
TRBJ1-6	once	TRBV28	NA	CASEQGFNSPLHF	TGTGCCAGCGAACAGGGTTTTAATTCACCCCTCCACTTT
TRBJ2-2	NA	TRBV3-1	NA	CASSAGFPTGELFF	TGTGCCAGCAGCGCAGGGTTTCCAACCGGGGAGCTGTTTTTT
TRBJ2-7	many	TRBV6-1	TRBD2	CASSVTSGSYEQYF	TGTGCCAGCAGTGTAACTAGCGGATCCTACGAGCAGTACTTC
TRBJ1-2	many	TRBV28	TRBD1	CASSSPGQGFYGYTF	TGTGCCAGCAGTTCACCGGGACAGGGGTTCTATGGCTACACCTTC
TRBJ2-1	many	TRBV20-1	TRBD2	CSARRLAGTTYNEQFF	TGCAGTGCTCGTCGACTAGCGGGTACCACCTACAATGAGCAGTTCTTC
TRBJ1-5	many	TRBV6-1	TRBD1	CASRRQGLAYSNQPQHF	TGTGCCAGCAGGAGACAGGGGTTGGCATATAGCAATCAGCCCCAGCATTTT
TRBJ2-5	NA	TRBV5-1	NA	CASSRGDGAETQYF	TGCGCCAGCAGCCGGGGTGATGGCGCGGAGACCCAGTACTTC
TRBJ2-4	few	TRBV28	TRBD1	CASRPAGGKNIQYF	TGTGCCAGCCGCCCGGCAGGGGGTAAAAACATTCAGTACTTC
TRBJ1-1	few	TRBV18	TRBD1	CASSPSLTGPTNTEAFF	TGTGCCAGCTCACCAAGCCTGACAGGGCCAACGAACACTGAAGCTTTCTTT
TRBJ2-3	few	TRBV20-1	NA	CSASTGSRADTQYF	TGCAGTGCTAGTACGGGGTCCAGGGCGGATACGCAGTATTTT
TRBJ2-1	NA	TRBV18	NA	CASSPPRGTYNEQFF	TGTGCCAGCTCACCACCTAGGGGGACCTACAATGAGCAGTTCTTC
TRBJ1-5	many	TRBV3-1	TRBD1	CASSQTLGTAYSNQPQHF	TGTGCCAGCAGCCAAACCCTAGGGACAGCCTATAGCAATCAGCCCCAGCATTTT
TRBJ2-1	many	TRBV20-1	TRBD2	CSASSTSGFDNEQFF	TGCAGTGCTAGCTCGACTAGCGGTTTTGACAATGAGCAGTTCTTC
TRBJ1-1	many	TRBV7-9	TRBD1	CASSPSPGQGAFAEAFF	TGTGCCAGCAGCCCATCACCGGGACAGGGGGCGTTTGCTGAAGCTTTCTTT
TRBJ1-5	many	TRBV7-9	TRBD1	CASSTQGDQPQHF	TGTGCCAGCAGCACCCAGGGGGATCAGCCCCAGCATTTT
TRBJ1-1	few	TRBV9	NA	CASSVKSANTEAFF	TGTGCCAGCAGCGTAAAGTCCGCGAACACTGAAGCTTTCTTT
TRBJ2-5	many	TRBV3-1	NA	CASSQVVGAGETQYF	TGTGCCAGCAGCCAAGTGGTTGGGGCTGGCGAGACCCAGTACTTC
TRBJ2-1	NA	TRBV6-1	NA	CGSVEGTTYNEQFF	TGTGGGAGCGTGGAGGGTACAACCTACAATGAGCAGTTCTTC
TRBJ2-2	few	TRBV2	NA	CASREFRGNTGELFF	TGTGCCAGCAGAGAATTCCGGGGAAACACCGGGGAGCTGTTTTTT
TRBJ2-7	NA	TRBV15	NA	CATTSGWDYEQYF	TGTGCCACCACCTCGGGTTGGGACTACGAGCAGTACTTC
TRBJ2-1	many	TRBV28	NA	CASSQIGTNYNEQFF	TGTGCCAGCAGCCAGATCGGGACAAACTACAATGAGCAGTTCTTC
TRBJ2-3	many	TRBV2	TRBD2	CASSVSGRVDTQYF	TGTGCCAGCAGCGTAAGCGGGAGGGTAGATACGCAGTATTTT